The source of this T cell receptor beta chain is a study of pediatric ulcerative colitis. The study, taken as a whole, reports: Blood samples from a couple of patients yielded substantially fewer templates and were excluded from blood-rectal overlap analysis.

Each sample received Survey-level depth of up to 500,000 reads. Some clones are missing from TCRdb's copy, which holds only in-frame ones; the method was immunoSEQ multiplex PCR. The sample includes about 64,000 clones, about 90% of them seen just once. This clone was detected once. Its antigen is not identified. Trimming removed 6 bases from V and 1 base from J, with 9 bases in between. The CDR3 has 12 residues. CDR1 SQVTM and CDR2 ANQGSEA come from the germline V gene. The clonotype was recovered from a boy aged 5-17 years with severe ulcerative colitis. The genes are TRBV29-1 and TRBJ1-1, with D unresolved. The specimen was blood. This CDR3 is CSVAQTNTEAFF. The CDR3 DNA is TGCAGCGTCGCACAGACGAACACTGAAGCTTTCTTT.